Listed below are T cell receptor beta chains from one sample, sequenced in a study of Graves' ophthalmopathy and Graves' hyperthyroidism. A single record per CDR3 protein comes from TCRdb applying MiXCR to the multiplex PCR reads. The sample holds about 220,000 distinct CDR3 sequences, roughly 21% seen once. Sequenced input: peripheral blood. The receptors were gathered from a woman aged 45-59 years with Graves' ophthalmopathy. CDR3s include the opening cysteine and the closing phenylalanine or tryptophan. A D gene is named only where the DNA matches it firmly. Clone size, where shown, is once, few, many, or a class for clones that have expanded.

J gene: TRBJ1-2
D gene: NA
V gene: TRBV28
clone size: many
CDR3 DNA: TGTGCCAGCAGTTTAAGGGGTGCCCTAACCATCTATGGCTACACCTTC
CDR3 protein: CASSLRGALTIYGYTF

J gene: TRBJ1-3
D gene: TRBD1
V gene: TRBV2
clone size: once
CDR3 DNA: TGTGCCAGCAGTGAGGGACAGCGAAACACTATATATTTT
CDR3 protein: CASSEGQRNTIYF

J gene: TRBJ2-2
D gene: NA
V gene: TRBV6-1
clone size: NA
CDR3 DNA: TGTGCCAGCAGTCCCAATAGGGCCACCGGGGAGCTGTTTTTT
CDR3 protein: CASSPNRATGELFF

J gene: TRBJ1-6
D gene: NA
V gene: TRBV6-5
clone size: many
CDR3 DNA: TGTGCCAGCAGGCAACGACGCGGGAATTCACCCCTCCACTTT
CDR3 protein: CASRQRRGNSPLHF

J gene: TRBJ2-7
D gene: TRBD2
V gene: TRBV27
clone size: many
CDR3 DNA: TGTGCCAGCAGCCGCAACTTGATAGCGGGAGTACTGGCCGAGCAGTACTTC
CDR3 protein: CASSRNLIAGVLAEQYF

J gene: TRBJ2-7
D gene: NA
V gene: TRBV20-1
clone size: many
CDR3 DNA: TGCAGTGCTGCCCCAAGGGCCAAGGCCCACTACGAGCAGTACTTC
CDR3 protein: CSAAPRAKAHYEQYF

J gene: TRBJ1-2
D gene: NA
V gene: TRBV6-1
clone size: NA
CDR3 DNA: TGTGCCAGCAGCCCCGGGGGCAAGCTTAACTATGGCTACACCTTC
CDR3 protein: CASSPGGKLNYGYTF

J gene: TRBJ2-2
D gene: NA
V gene: TRBV24-1
clone size: NA
CDR3 DNA: TGTGCCACCAGTGATTTGCAAAGGGCGAACACCGGGGAGCTGTTTTTT
CDR3 protein: CATSDLQRANTGELFF

J gene: TRBJ1-4
D gene: NA
V gene: TRBV12-3/TRBV12-4
clone size: NA
CDR3 DNA: TGTGCCAGCAGTTTCGGGGGACAAAGCGAAAAACTGTTTTTT
CDR3 protein: CASSFGGQSEKLFF

J gene: TRBJ2-7
D gene: NA
V gene: TRBV12-3/TRBV12-4
clone size: NA
CDR3 DNA: TGTGCCAGCAGTTTGGGGGTTAATAAGTACGAGCAGTACTTC
CDR3 protein: CASSLGVNKYEQYF

J gene: TRBJ2-6
D gene: TRBD2
V gene: TRBV5-1
clone size: NA
CDR3 DNA: TGCGCCAGCAGCAAAGACCCGCCGGGACTAGCGGGAGGGTATACTGGGGCCAACGTCCTGACTTTC
CDR3 protein: CASSKDPPGLAGGYTGANVLTF

J gene: TRBJ2-2
D gene: NA
V gene: TRBV5-1
clone size: few
CDR3 DNA: TGCGCCAGCAGCTTGGCCCGGGCTAGCGAGGACACCGGGGAGCTGTTTTTT
CDR3 protein: CASSLARASEDTGELFF

J gene: TRBJ2-7
D gene: TRBD2
V gene: TRBV12-3/TRBV12-4
clone size: many
CDR3 DNA: TGTGCCAGCGGCTCTAGCGGGAGTGGGGCCTACGAGCAGTACTTC
CDR3 protein: CASGSSGSGAYEQYF

J gene: TRBJ2-7
D gene: NA
V gene: TRBV12-3/TRBV12-4
clone size: few
CDR3 DNA: TGTGCCAGTAGTTGGGGTCTCTCCTACGAGCAGTACTTC
CDR3 protein: CASSWGLSYEQYF

J gene: TRBJ1-5
D gene: TRBD1
V gene: TRBV7-2
clone size: few
CDR3 DNA: TGTGCCAGCAGCTTATGGGGACAGAATCAGCCCCAGCATTTT
CDR3 protein: CASSLWGQNQPQHF

J gene: TRBJ1-5
D gene: TRBD1
V gene: TRBV20-1
clone size: NA
CDR3 DNA: TGCAGTGCTAGGGGGACAGGTAATCAGCCCCAGCATTTT
CDR3 protein: CSARGTGNQPQHF

J gene: TRBJ1-1
D gene: NA
V gene: TRBV7-2
clone size: many
CDR3 DNA: TGTGCCAGCAGCTTAGGAGGGACTTGGAACACTGAAGCTTTCTTT
CDR3 protein: CASSLGGTWNTEAFF

J gene: TRBJ2-5
D gene: TRBD1
V gene: TRBV11-2
clone size: NA
CDR3 DNA: TGTGCCAGCAGCTTAGTGACAGGGTGGGAGACCCAGTACTTC
CDR3 protein: CASSLVTGWETQYF

J gene: TRBJ2-5
D gene: NA
V gene: TRBV7-2
clone size: NA
CDR3 DNA: TGTGCCAGCAGCCCCTGGCGGGAAGAGACCCAGTACTTC
CDR3 protein: CASSPWREETQYF

J gene: TRBJ1-5
D gene: NA
V gene: TRBV20-1
clone size: many
CDR3 DNA: TGCAGTGCGTCGGGCCTTCGGGGCCTTTATAGCAATCAGCCCCAGCATTTT
CDR3 protein: CSASGLRGLYSNQPQHF

J gene: TRBJ1-6
D gene: NA
V gene: TRBV10-3
clone size: many
CDR3 DNA: TGTGCCATCAGTGAATGGGTAATTTCGGCGGGTTCACCCCTCCACTTT
CDR3 protein: CAISEWVISAGSPLHF

J gene: TRBJ1-6
D gene: NA
V gene: TRBV6-2/TRBV6-3
clone size: many
CDR3 DNA: TGTGCCAGCAGTTACAGCATTCAGAATTCACCCCTCCACTTT
CDR3 protein: CASSYSIQNSPLHF

J gene: TRBJ2-5
D gene: TRBD2
V gene: TRBV6-2/TRBV6-3
clone size: NA
CDR3 DNA: TGTGCCAGCACCAGCGGGAGATTATTAGAGACCCAGTACTTC
CDR3 protein: CASTSGRLLETQYF

J gene: TRBJ1-1
D gene: TRBD1
V gene: TRBV24-1
clone size: many
CDR3 DNA: TGTGCCACCAGTGATAACAGGGGTAAAGCTTTCTTT
CDR3 protein: CATSDNRGKAFF

J gene: TRBJ2-5
D gene: NA
V gene: TRBV7-9
clone size: few
CDR3 DNA: TGTGCCAGCAGCTCATTATGGGGGCAGCGGGAGACCCAGTACTTC
CDR3 protein: CASSSLWGQRETQYF

J gene: TRBJ2-3
D gene: NA
V gene: TRBV12-3/TRBV12-4
clone size: NA
CDR3 DNA: TGTGCCAGCAGTTTGGTTAGCACAGATACGCAGTATTTT
CDR3 protein: CASSLVSTDTQYF

J gene: TRBJ2-5
D gene: TRBD2
V gene: TRBV12-3/TRBV12-4
clone size: NA
CDR3 DNA: TGTGCCAGCAGTCCGGGACTAGCCTGGGAGACCCAGTACTTC
CDR3 protein: CASSPGLAWETQYF

J gene: TRBJ1-5
D gene: TRBD1
V gene: TRBV27
clone size: many
CDR3 DNA: TGTGCCAGCTCTACAGGGGGCCGTATTCTCAATCAGCCCCAGCATTTT
CDR3 protein: CASSTGGRILNQPQHF

J gene: TRBJ2-7
D gene: TRBD1
V gene: TRBV15
clone size: NA
CDR3 DNA: TGTGCCACCAGCAGAGATGGCCAGGGGGACTACGAGCAGTACTTC
CDR3 protein: CATSRDGQGDYEQYF

J gene: TRBJ2-5
D gene: NA
V gene: TRBV28
clone size: many
CDR3 DNA: TGTGCCAGCAGTCCCCTCCAAGAGACCCAGTACTTC
CDR3 protein: CASSPLQETQYF

J gene: TRBJ1-1
D gene: NA
V gene: TRBV2
clone size: many
CDR3 DNA: TGTGCCAGCAGTGACTGGCTCCTTAACACTGAAGCTTTCTTT
CDR3 protein: CASSDWLLNTEAFF

J gene: TRBJ1-2
D gene: NA
V gene: TRBV19
clone size: many
CDR3 DNA: TGTGCCAGTAGTATCTCGGCCGGGGGCAATGGCTACACCTTC
CDR3 protein: CASSISAGGNGYTF

J gene: TRBJ2-7
D gene: NA
V gene: TRBV28
clone size: NA
CDR3 DNA: TGTGCCAGCAGTTTAGGGGGGAAAGTATCACACGAGCAGTACTTC
CDR3 protein: CASSLGGKVSHEQYF

J gene: TRBJ1-2
D gene: TRBD1
V gene: TRBV10-3
clone size: many
CDR3 DNA: TGTGCCACCCAACTCGACAGGGTCCATGGCTACACCTTC
CDR3 protein: CATQLDRVHGYTF

J gene: TRBJ1-2
D gene: TRBD1
V gene: TRBV7-2
clone size: many
CDR3 DNA: TGTGCCAGCAGCTTAGAACAGGGGGACTATGGCTACACCTTC
CDR3 protein: CASSLEQGDYGYTF

J gene: TRBJ2-2
D gene: NA
V gene: TRBV12-5
clone size: many
CDR3 DNA: TGTGCTAGTGGCCGAGGACGTACAAACACCGGGGAGCTGTTTTTT
CDR3 protein: CASGRGRTNTGELFF

J gene: TRBJ2-2
D gene: TRBD2
V gene: TRBV12-3/TRBV12-4
clone size: many
CDR3 DNA: TGTGCCAGCAGTTCTCCTAGCGGGAACACCGGGGAGCTGTTTTTT
CDR3 protein: CASSSPSGNTGELFF

J gene: TRBJ1-2
D gene: NA
V gene: TRBV5-1
clone size: NA
CDR3 DNA: TGCGCCAGCAGCTTGGAAAGGGTGTCCTATGGCTACACCTTC
CDR3 protein: CASSLERVSYGYTF

J gene: TRBJ2-5
D gene: TRBD2
V gene: TRBV11-1
clone size: many
CDR3 DNA: TGTGCCAGCAGCATCCCCTCGGCCGTTAGCGGGAGGGCCACCCAGTACTTC
CDR3 protein: CASSIPSAVSGRATQYF

J gene: TRBJ1-3
D gene: NA
V gene: TRBV12-3/TRBV12-4
clone size: few
CDR3 DNA: TGTGCCAGCAGTTTAGAGGGCTCCTCTGGAAACACCATATATTTT
CDR3 protein: CASSLEGSSGNTIYF

J gene: TRBJ1-2
D gene: TRBD1
V gene: TRBV20-1
clone size: few
CDR3 DNA: TGCAGTCTATGGACAGGGGGCCACACCTTC
CDR3 protein: CSLWTGGHTF

J gene: TRBJ1-5
D gene: NA
V gene: TRBV30
clone size: many
CDR3 DNA: TGTGCCTGGAGTTCCAGGGGCTCTAGCAATCAGCCCCAGCATTTT
CDR3 protein: CAWSSRGSSNQPQHF

J gene: TRBJ1-1
D gene: NA
V gene: TRBV7-9
clone size: many
CDR3 DNA: TGTGCCAGCAGCAGCCAGGTAGGGGCTTTCTTT
CDR3 protein: CASSSQVGAFF

J gene: TRBJ2-7
D gene: NA
V gene: TRBV4-1
clone size: many
CDR3 DNA: TGCGCCAGCAGCCAAGAGGCGGGGCTAAACTCCTACGAGCAGTACTTC
CDR3 protein: CASSQEAGLNSYEQYF